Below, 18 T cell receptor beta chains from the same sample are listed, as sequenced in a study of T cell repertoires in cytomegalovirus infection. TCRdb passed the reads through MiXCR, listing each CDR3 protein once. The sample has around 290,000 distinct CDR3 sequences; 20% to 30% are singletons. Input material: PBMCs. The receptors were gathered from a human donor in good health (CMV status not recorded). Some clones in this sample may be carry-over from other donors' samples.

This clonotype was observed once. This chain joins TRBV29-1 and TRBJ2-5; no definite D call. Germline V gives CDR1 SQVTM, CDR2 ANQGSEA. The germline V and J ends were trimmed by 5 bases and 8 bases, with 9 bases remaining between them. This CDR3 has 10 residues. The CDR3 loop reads CSVLTLTQYF. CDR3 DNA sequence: TGCAGCGTTCTCACCCTTACCCAGTACTTC.

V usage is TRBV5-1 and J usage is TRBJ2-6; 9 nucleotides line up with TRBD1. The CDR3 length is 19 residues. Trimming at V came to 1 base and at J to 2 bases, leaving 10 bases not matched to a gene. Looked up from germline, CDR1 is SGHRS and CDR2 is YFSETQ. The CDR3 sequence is CASSLTGGAGLAGANVLTF. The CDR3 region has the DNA TGCGCCAGCAGCTTGACAGGGGGCGCGGGACTCGCTGGGGCCAACGTCCTGACTTTC.

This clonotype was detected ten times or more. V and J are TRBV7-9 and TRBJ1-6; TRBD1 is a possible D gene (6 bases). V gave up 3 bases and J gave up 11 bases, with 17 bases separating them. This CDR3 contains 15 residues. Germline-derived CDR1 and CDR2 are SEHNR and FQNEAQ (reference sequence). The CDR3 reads CASSFRGARSTPLHF. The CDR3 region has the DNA TGTGCCAGCAGCTTTAGGGGGGCGCGGAGCACACCCCTCCACTTT.

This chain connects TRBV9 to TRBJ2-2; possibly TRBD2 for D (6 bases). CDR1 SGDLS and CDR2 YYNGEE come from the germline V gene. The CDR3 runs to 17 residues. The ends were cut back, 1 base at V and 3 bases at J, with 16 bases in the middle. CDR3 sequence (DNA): TGTGCCAGCAGCGTAACGGGAGAGGTATCCTACACCGGGGAGCTGTTTTTT. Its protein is CASSVTGEVSYTGELFF.

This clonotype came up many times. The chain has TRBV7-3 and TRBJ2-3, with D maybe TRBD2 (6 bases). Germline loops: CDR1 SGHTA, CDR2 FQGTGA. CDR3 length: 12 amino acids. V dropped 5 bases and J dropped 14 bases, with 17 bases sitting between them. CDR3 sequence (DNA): TGTGCCAGCAGCCAGCAGGGAGGTCCCTCGTATTTT. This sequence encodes CASSQQGGPSYF.

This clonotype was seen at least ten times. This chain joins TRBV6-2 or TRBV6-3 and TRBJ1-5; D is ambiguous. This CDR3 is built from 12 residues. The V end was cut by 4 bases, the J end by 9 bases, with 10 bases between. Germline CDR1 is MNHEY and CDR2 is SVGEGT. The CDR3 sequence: CASSSRTTPQHF. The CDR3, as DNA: TGTGCCAGCAGTTCACGGACGACGCCCCAGCATTTT.

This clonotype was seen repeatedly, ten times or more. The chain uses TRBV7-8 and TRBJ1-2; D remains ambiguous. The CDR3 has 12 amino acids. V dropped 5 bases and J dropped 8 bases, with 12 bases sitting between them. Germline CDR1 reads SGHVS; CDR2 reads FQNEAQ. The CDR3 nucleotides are TGTGCCAGCAGCCCCGGGAGTCGGGGCTACACCTTC. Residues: CASSPGSRGYTF.

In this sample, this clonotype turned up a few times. CDR3 region: CASLPSRAASMTQYF. The CDR3 nucleotides read TGTGCCAGTCTCCCCTCCCGGGCAGCCTCAATGACCCAGTACTTC. V usage is TRBV27 and J usage is TRBJ2-5; D not certain. V lost 9 bases, J lost 7 bases, and 24 bases lay in between. The germline V gene has CDR1 MNHEY and CDR2 SMNVEV (reference sequence). The CDR3 contains 15 residues.

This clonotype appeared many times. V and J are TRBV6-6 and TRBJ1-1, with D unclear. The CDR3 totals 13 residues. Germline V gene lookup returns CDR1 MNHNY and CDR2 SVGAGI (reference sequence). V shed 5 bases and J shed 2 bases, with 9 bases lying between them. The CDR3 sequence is CASSDGFNTEAFF. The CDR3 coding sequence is TGTGCCAGCAGTGACGGCTTTAACACTGAAGCTTTCTTT.

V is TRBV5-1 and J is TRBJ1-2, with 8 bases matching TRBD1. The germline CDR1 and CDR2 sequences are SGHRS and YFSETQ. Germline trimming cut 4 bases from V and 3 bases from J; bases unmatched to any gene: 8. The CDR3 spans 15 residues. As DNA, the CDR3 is TGCGCCAGCAGCACCCAGGGGGCCCCCGACTATGGCTACACCTTC. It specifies CASSTQGAPDYGYTF.

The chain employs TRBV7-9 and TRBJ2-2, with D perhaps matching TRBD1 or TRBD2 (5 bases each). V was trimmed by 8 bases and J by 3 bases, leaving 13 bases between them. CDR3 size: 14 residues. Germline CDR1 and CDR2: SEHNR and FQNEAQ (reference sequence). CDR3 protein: CASPEGWYTGELFF. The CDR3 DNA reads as TGTGCCAGCCCTGAGGGGTGGTACACCGGGGAGCTGTTTTTT.

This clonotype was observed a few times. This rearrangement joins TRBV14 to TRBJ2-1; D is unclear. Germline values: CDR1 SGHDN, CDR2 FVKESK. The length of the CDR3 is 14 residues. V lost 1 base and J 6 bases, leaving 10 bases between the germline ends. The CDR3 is CASSQVNRFNEQFF. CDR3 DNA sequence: TGTGCCAGCAGCCAAGTTAACAGATTCAATGAGCAGTTCTTC.

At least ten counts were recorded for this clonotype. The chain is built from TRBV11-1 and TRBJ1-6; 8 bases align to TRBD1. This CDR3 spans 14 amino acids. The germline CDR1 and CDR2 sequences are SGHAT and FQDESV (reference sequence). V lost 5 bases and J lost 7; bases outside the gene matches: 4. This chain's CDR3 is CASSDRGWNSPLHF. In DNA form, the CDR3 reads TGTGCCAGCAGCGACAGGGGTTGGAATTCACCCCTCCACTTT.

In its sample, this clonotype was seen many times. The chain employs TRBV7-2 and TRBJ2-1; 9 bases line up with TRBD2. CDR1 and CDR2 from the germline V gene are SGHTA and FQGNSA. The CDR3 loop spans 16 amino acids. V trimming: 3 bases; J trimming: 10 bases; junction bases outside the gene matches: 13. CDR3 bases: TGTGCCAGCAGCTTGAGAGGCGGGGGGGGGGTGGGGGAGCAGTTCTTC. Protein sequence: CASSLRGGGGVGEQFF.

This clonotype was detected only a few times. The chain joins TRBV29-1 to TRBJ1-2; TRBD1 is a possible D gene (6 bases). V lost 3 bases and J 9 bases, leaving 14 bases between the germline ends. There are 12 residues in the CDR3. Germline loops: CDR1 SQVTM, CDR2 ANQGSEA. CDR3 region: CSVEIPGARYTF. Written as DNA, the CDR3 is TGCAGCGTTGAGATTCCGGGGGCACGCTACACCTTC.

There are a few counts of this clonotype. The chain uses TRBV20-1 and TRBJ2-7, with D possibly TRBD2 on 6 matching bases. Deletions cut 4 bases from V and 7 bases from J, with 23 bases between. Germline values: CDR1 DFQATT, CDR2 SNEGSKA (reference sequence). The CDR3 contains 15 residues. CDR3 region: CSATRAPGFAGEQYF. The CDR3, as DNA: TGCAGTGCTACTCGAGCCCCAGGATTTGCGGGGGAGCAGTACTTC.

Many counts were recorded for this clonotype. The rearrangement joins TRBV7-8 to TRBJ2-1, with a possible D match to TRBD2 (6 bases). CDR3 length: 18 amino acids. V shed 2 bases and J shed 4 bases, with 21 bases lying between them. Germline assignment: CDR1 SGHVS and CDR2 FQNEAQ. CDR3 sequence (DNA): TGTGCCAGCAGCTTATACTTCCCGGGACTCTCCCCGTACAATGAGCAGTTCTTC. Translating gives CASSLYFPGLSPYNEQFF.

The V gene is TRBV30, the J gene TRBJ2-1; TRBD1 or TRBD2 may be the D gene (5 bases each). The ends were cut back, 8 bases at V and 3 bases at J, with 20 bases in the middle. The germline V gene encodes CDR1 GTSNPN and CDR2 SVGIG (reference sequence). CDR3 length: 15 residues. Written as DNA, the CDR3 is TGTGCCATCATTAGGGGACCCAGCCTCTACAATGAGCAGTTCTTC. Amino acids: CAIIRGPSLYNEQFF. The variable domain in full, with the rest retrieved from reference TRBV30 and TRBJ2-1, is SQTIHQWPATLVQPVGSPLSLECTVEGTSNPNLYWYRQAAGRGLQLLFYSVGIGQISSEVPQNLSASRPQDRQFILSSKKLLLSDSGFYLCAIIRGPSLYNEQFFGPGTRLTVL.